This T cell receptor (beta chain) was sequenced for a study of T cell repertoires in aging, cancer and after chemotherapy. Study outcomes and limitations: Across the chemotherapy interval, each cancer cohort showed higher median generation probability, suggesting thymic rebound. Untreated cancer patients had significantly lower blood TCR diversity than age-matched healthy donors.

Concerning this clonotype: The antigen remains undetermined.

A mixed TRB-A/B primer pool amplified rearranged TRB by multiplex touch-down PCR. Each CDR3 protein is one row after TCRdb ran MiXCR on the multiplex PCR reads. The profile shows some 2,200 distinct CDR3 sequences, about 25% of them singletons. The CDR3 extends over 12 amino acids. V lost 3 bases, J lost 8 bases, and 12 bases lay in between. Germline V lookup: CDR1 SGHRS, CDR2 YFSETQ. The template was genomic DNA from peripheral blood, not RNA. The chain joins TRBV5-1 to TRBJ2-7, with a possible D match to TRBD1 (5 bases). Source material: blood. This TCR was sampled from a human donor with a solid tumor. CDR3 in DNA: TGCGCCAGCAGCTCGCAGGGCCCCCAGCAGTACTTC. Its translation: CASSSQGPQQYF.